Listed here are 9 T cell receptor beta chains from one sample, sequenced in a study of blood T cell repertoires in COVID-19. The data were produced by immunoSEQ multiplex PCR, yet TCRdb's version contains in-frame clones alone and is incomplete. The sample carries about 43,000 clones, just under 90% recorded once. Sequences were obtained from peripheral blood. These receptors were obtained from a man aged 35-49 years with COVID-19, enrolled during active disease.

This chain uses TRBV4-1 with TRBJ1-5; D is uncertain. The ends were cut back, 0 bases at V and 4 bases at J, with 13 bases in the middle. This CDR3 contains 16 residues. The germline V gene encodes CDR1 MGHRA and CDR2 YSYEKL. CDR3 in amino acids: CASSQEFGGGNQPQHF. CDR3 nucleotides: TGCGCCAGCAGCCAAGAATTCGGAGGCGGGAATCAGCCCCAGCATTTT.

The chain combines TRBV2 with TRBJ1-6; 8 positions agree with TRBD1. V shed 2 bases and J 7 bases; nucleotides not matched to a gene: 4. The CDR3 spans 15 residues. Germline values: CDR1 SNHLY, CDR2 FYNNEI. CDR3 nucleotides: TGTGCCAGCAGTGAAATGGGACAGGCAAATTCACCCCTCCACTTT. Translation gives CASSEMGQANSPLHF.

The CDR3 DNA is TGTGCCAGCAGCCCAGGGACTATAACCTACGAGCAGTACTTC. Translated, it gives CASSPGTITYEQYF. The chain employs TRBV28 and TRBJ2-7; TRBD2 agrees at 7 bases. The trim removed 6 bases at V and 2 bases at J, leaving 7 bases unmatched. Per germline, CDR1 MDHEN and CDR2 SYDVKM. This CDR3 is 14 amino acids long.

V and J are TRBV4-1 and TRBJ2-1; a weak D match, TRBD2 (6 bases). This CDR3 region has 14 residues. Germline CDR1 reads MGHRA; CDR2 reads YSYEKL. V was clipped by 1 base and J by 10 bases, with 14 bases between them. This chain's CDR3 is CASSQGRRGEEQFF. DNA for the CDR3: TGCGCCAGCAGCCAAGGGAGGAGGGGAGAGGAGCAGTTCTTC.

J is TRBJ2-1 and V is TRBV11-3; 9 bases agree with TRBD2. The V and J ends lost 3 bases and 9 bases, in that order; junction bases with no gene match: 6. The CDR3 spans 14 residues. Germline assignment: CDR1 SGHNT and CDR2 YENEEA. CDR3 loop: CASSLSGGRSEQFF. The DNA of the CDR3 is TGTGCCAGCAGCTTGAGCGGGGGGCGGAGTGAGCAGTTCTTC.

The chain joins TRBV11-3 to TRBJ1-1; D unclear. The germline CDR1 and CDR2 sequences are SGHNT and YENEEA. V lost 3 bases and J 0 bases, leaving 11 bases between the germline ends. The CDR3 runs 15 residues. The CDR3 DNA is TGTGCCAGCAGCTTTTACTCCGTGATGAACACTGAAGCTTTCTTT. This encodes CASSFYSVMNTEAFF. Together with reference TRBV11-3 and TRBJ1-1, the CDR3 gives the full variable domain: EAGVVQSPRYKIIEKKQPVAFWCNPISGHNTLYWYLQNLGQGPELLIRYENEEAVDDSQLPKDRFSAERLKGVDSTLKIQPAELGDSAVYLCASSFYSVMNTEAFFGQGTRLTVV.

This chain's CDR3 is CATSPGGSTDTQYF. As DNA, the CDR3 is TGTGCCACCAGCCCGGGAGGAAGCACAGATACGCAGTATTTT. V usage is TRBV15 and J usage is TRBJ2-3, with 7 bases matching TRBD2. This CDR3 spans 14 amino acids. Germline lookup yields CDR1 LNHNV and CDR2 YYDKDF (reference sequence). V shed 5 bases, J shed 0 bases, and the junction held 2 bases outside the gene matches.

The J gene is TRBJ2-7, the V gene TRBV6-5, with 10 bases aligning to TRBD2. The CDR3 is 15 residues long. V lost 2 bases, J lost 3 bases, and 4 bases stayed unmatched. Germline V CDR1 and CDR2: MNHEY, SVGAGI. CDR3 nucleotide sequence: TGTGCCAGCAGTTACGGGCTAGCGGGGGACTACGAGCAGTACTTC. This gives the protein CASSYGLAGDYEQYF.

The genes are TRBV30 and TRBJ1-2; 11 bases align to TRBD1. CDR1 and CDR2 from the germline V gene are GTSNPN and SVGIG (reference sequence). The length of the CDR3 is 16 residues. J gave up 8 bases and V 3 bases, and 14 bases lay outside the gene matches. The CDR3 DNA reads as TGTGCCTGGAGCCCATCCTGGGACAGGGGGATATGGGGCTACACCTTC. This sequence encodes CAWSPSWDRGIWGYTF.